This T cell receptor beta chain derives from a study of shared clonotypes between healthy human individuals. About the study: Each donor had three CD4 naive, three CD4 memory, two CD8 naive and one CD8 memory plate. Broader study findings: It was observed that approximately 5% of naive CD4 clonotypes were shared across a few donors.

On this clone itself: The antigen remains undetermined.

Germline loops: CDR1 SGHTA, CDR2 FQGTGA. CDR3 length: 18 amino acids. V lost 0 bases and J lost 2, with 18 bases in between. The test was conducted at deep level. The data were produced by immunoSEQ multiplex PCR, yet TCRdb's version contains in-frame clones alone and is incomplete. Seen here are a few million clones, approximately 90% observed once, and the top ten hold approximately 0.41%. This TCR was recovered from a man aged 18 to 30 in good health. Some clones in this sample may be carry-over from other donors' samples. V is TRBV7-3 and J is TRBJ2-3; D tentatively fits TRBD1 or TRBD2 (5 bases each). The sample taken for sequencing was naive CD4+ T cells from PBMCs. Subset of the sample: CD45RA+ positively selected. The CDR3 loop is CASSLTGQGVSFTDTQYF. CDR3 coding DNA: TGTGCCAGCAGCTTAACCGGCCAGGGAGTAAGTTTCACAGATACGCAGTATTTT.